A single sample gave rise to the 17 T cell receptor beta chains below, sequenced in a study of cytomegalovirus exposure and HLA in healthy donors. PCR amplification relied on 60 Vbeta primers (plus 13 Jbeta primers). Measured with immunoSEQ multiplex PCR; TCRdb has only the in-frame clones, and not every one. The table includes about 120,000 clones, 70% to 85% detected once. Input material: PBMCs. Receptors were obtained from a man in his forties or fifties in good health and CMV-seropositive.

CDR3 bases: TGCGCCAGCAGCCAAGTCGGCAGGGCAGATACGCAGTATTTT. Translation: CASSQVGRADTQYF. This chain links TRBV4-3 with TRBJ2-3, with D possibly being TRBD1 (5 bases). The V end was cut by 1 base, the J end by 4 bases, with 9 bases between. Per the germline V gene, CDR1 is LGHNA and CDR2 is YSLEER. CDR3 length: 14 residues.

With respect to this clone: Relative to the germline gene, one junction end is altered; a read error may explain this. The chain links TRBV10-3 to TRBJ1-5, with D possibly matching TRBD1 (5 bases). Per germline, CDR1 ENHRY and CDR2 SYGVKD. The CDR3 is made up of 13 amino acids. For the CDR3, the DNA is TGTGCCAGCAGTCCTACAGGAAATCAGCCCCAGCATTTT. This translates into CASSPTGNQPQHF.

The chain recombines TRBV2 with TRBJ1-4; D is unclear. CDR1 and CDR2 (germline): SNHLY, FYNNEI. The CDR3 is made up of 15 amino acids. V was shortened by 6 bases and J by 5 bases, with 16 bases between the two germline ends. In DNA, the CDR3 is TGTGCCAGCAGCGTATTAGCCGGAACAAATGAAAAACTGTTTTTT. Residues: CASSVLAGTNEKLFF.

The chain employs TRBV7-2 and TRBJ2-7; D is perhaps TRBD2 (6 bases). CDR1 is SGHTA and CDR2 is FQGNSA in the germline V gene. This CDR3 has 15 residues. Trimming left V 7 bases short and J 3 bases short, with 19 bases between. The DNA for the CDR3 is TGTGCCAGCACCCGGGGCGGGGCGATAATCTACGAGCAGTACTTC. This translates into CASTRGGAIIYEQYF.

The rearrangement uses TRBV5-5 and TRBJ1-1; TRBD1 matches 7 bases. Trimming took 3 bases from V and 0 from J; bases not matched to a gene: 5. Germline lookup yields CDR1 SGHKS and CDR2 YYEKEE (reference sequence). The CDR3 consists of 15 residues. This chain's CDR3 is CASSSTGSLNTEAFF. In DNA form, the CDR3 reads TGTGCCAGCAGCTCGACAGGGTCCTTGAACACTGAAGCTTTCTTT.

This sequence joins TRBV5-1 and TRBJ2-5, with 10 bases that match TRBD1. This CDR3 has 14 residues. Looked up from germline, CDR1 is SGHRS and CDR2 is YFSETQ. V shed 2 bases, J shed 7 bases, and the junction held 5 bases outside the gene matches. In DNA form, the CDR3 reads TGCGCCAGCAGCTTAGGGACAGGGGTCGGGACCCAGTACTTC. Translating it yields CASSLGTGVGTQYF.

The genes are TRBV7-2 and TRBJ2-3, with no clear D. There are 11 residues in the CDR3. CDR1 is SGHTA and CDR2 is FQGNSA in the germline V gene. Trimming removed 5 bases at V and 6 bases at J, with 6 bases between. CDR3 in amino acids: CASSPVDTQYF. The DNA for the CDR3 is TGTGCCAGCAGCCCGGTGGATACGCAGTATTTT.

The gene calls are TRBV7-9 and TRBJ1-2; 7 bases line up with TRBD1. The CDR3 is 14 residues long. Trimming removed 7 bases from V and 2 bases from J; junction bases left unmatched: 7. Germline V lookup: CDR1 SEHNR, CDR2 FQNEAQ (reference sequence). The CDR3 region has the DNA TGTGCCAGCAAACACCGGGACAGCAACTATGGCTACACCTTC. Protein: CASKHRDSNYGYTF.

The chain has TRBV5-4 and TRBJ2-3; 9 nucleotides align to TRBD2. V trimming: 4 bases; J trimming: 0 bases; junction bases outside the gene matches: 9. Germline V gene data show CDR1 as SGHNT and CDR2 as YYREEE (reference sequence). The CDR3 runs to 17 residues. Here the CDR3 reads CASSLAGISSSTDTQYF. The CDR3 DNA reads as TGTGCCAGCAGCCTAGCGGGGATATCCTCTAGCACAGATACGCAGTATTTT.

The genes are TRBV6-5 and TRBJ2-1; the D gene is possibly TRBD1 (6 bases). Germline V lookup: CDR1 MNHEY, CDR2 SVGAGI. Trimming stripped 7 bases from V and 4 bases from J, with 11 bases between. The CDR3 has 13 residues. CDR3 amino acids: CASTPDSYNEQFF. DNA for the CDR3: TGTGCCAGCACCCCGGACAGTTACAATGAGCAGTTCTTC.

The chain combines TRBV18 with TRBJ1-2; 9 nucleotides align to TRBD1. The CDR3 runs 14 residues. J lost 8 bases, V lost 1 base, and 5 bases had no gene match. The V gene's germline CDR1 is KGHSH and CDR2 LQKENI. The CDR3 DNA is TGTGCCAGCTCACCACTCGACAGGGGGAAAGGCTACACCTTC. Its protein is CASSPLDRGKGYTF.

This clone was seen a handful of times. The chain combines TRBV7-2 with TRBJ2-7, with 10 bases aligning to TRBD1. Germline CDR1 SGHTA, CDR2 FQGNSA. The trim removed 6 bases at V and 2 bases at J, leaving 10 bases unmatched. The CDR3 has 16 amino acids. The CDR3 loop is CASSSNSGTGAYEQYF. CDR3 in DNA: TGTGCCAGCAGTTCCAACTCCGGGACAGGGGCCTACGAGCAGTACTTC. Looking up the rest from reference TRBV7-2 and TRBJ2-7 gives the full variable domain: GAGVSQSPSNKVTEKGKDVELRCDPISGHTALYWYRQSLGQGLEFLIYFQGNSAPDKSGLPSDRFSAERTGGSVSTLTIQRTQQEDSAVYLCASSSNSGTGAYEQYFGPGTRLTVT.

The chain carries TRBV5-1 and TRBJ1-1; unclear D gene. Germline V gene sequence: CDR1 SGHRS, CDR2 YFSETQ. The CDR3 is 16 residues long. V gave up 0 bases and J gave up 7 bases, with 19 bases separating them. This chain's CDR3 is CASSLALQARPNEAFF. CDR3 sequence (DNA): TGCGCCAGCAGCTTGGCCCTGCAGGCCCGGCCCAATGAAGCTTTCTTT.

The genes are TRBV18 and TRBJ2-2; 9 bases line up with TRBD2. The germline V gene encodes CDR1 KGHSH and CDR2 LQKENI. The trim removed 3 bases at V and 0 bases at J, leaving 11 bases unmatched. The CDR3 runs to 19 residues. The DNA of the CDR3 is TGTGCCAGCTCACCGCGACTAGCGGTTCAGCAATCGAACACCGGGGAGCTGTTTTTT. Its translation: CASSPRLAVQQSNTGELFF.

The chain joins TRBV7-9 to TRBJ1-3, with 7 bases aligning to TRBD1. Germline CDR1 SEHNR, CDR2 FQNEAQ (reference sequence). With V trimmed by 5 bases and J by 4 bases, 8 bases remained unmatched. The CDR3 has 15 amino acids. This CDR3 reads CASSLTGVGGNTIYF. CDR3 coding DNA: TGTGCCAGCAGCCTCACAGGGGTTGGCGGAAACACCATATATTTT.

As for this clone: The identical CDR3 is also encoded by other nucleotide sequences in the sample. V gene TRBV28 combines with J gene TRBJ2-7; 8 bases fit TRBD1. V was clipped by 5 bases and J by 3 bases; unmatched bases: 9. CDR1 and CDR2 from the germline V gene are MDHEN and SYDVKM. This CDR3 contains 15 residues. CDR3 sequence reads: CASSPPDRVLYEQYF. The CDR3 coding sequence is TGTGCCAGCAGTCCTCCGGACAGGGTACTCTACGAGCAGTACTTC.

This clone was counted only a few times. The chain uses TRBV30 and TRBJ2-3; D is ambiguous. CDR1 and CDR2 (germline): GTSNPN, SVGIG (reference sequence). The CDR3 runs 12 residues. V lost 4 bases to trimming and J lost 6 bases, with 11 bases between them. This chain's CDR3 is CAWNPRVDTQYF. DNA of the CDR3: TGTGCCTGGAACCCTCGGGTGGATACGCAGTATTTT.